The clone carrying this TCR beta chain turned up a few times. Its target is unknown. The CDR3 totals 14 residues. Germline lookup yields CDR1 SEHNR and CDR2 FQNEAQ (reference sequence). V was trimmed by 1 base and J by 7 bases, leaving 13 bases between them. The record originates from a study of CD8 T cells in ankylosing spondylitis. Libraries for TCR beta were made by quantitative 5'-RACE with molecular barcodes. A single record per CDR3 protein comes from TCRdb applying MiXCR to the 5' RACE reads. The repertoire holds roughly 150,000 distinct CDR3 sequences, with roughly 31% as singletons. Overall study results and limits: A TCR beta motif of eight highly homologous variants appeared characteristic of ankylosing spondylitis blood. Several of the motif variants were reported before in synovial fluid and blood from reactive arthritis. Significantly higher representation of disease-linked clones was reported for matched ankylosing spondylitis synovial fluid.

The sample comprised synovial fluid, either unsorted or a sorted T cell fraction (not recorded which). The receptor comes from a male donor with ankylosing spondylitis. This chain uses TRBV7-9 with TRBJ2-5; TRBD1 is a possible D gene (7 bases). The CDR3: CASSLEGTAGTQYF. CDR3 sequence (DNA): TGTGCCAGCAGCTTAGAGGGGACAGCGGGGACCCAGTACTTC.